This T cell receptor (beta chain) originates from a study of blood T cell repertoires in COVID-19. The CDR3 runs 13 residues. Unmatched junction bases numbered 10, after V lost 4 bases and J lost 10 bases. The germline V gene has CDR1 SGHNT and CDR2 YYREEE (reference sequence). This clone was counted only a few times. Method: immunoSEQ multiplex PCR; TCRdb's copy keeps in-frame clones and lacks some. The repertoire consists of over 100,000 clones, with 90% to 95% occurring once and the leading ten covering roughly 6%. The chain combines TRBV5-4 with TRBJ2-7; 8 nucleotides align to TRBD1. This clonotype was sampled from a human donor in a cohort sampled during active COVID-19. Material: peripheral blood. The chain's CDR3 is CASSVGTGRGQYF. DNA of the CDR3: TGTGCCAGCAGCGTGGGGACAGGCCGGGGCCAGTACTTC.